The 10 T cell receptor beta chains given below trace back to one sample, sequenced in a study of preoperative IRX-2 immunotherapy in early breast cancer. The sample's treatment: preoperative locoregional IRX-2 cytokine immunotherapy. The repertoire was sequenced with immunoSEQ multiplex PCR; TCRdb's copy has only in-frame clones and lacks some. The sample yields approximately 98,000 clones, roughly 89% seen once. The sequencing used tumor tissue, collected after IRX-2 immunotherapy. The receptors here all came from a human donor with breast cancer.

The rearrangement joins TRBV18 to TRBJ2-3; 12 nucleotides match TRBD2. The CDR3 has 15 amino acids. Germline V lookup: CDR1 KGHSH, CDR2 LQKENI. With V trimmed by 6 bases and J by 3 bases, 4 bases remained unmatched. CDR3 amino acids: CASSLAGGRTDTQYF. CDR3 bases: TGTGCCAGCTCCCTAGCGGGGGGGAGAACAGATACGCAGTATTTT.

The V and J genes are TRBV11-3 and TRBJ1-2; TRBD1 is a possible D gene (5 bases). This CDR3 is built from 15 residues. V was cut by 3 bases and J by 0 bases, with 11 bases left in between. The V gene's germline CDR1 is SGHNT and CDR2 YENEEA. The CDR3 here is CASSFGPGSNYGYTF. In nucleotides, the CDR3 is TGTGCCAGCAGCTTCGGCCCAGGGTCTAACTATGGCTACACCTTC.

The genes are TRBV5-1 and TRBJ1-4; D gene ambiguous. Germline-derived CDR1 and CDR2 are SGHRS and YFSETQ. Trimming cost V 1 base and J 5 bases, with 9 bases left between them. The CDR3 length is 14 residues. The DNA of the CDR3 is TGCGCCAGCAGCTTGATTCCGAGCAATGAAAAACTGTTTTTT. It encodes CASSLIPSNEKLFF. Full variable domain (remainder filled in from reference TRBV5-1 and TRBJ1-4): KAGVTQTPRYLIKTRGQQVTLSCSPISGHRSVSWYQQTPGQGLQFLFEYFSETQRNKGNFPGRFSGRQFSNSRSEMNVSTLELGDSALYLCASSLIPSNEKLFFGSGTQLSVL.

The gene calls are TRBV12-5 and TRBJ2-2; D gene ambiguous. The CDR3 totals 15 residues. Germline-derived CDR1 and CDR2 are LGHNT and FRNRAP. V was clipped by 2 bases and J by 2 bases, with 9 bases between them. This chain's CDR3 is CASGLLSINTGELFF. The DNA of the CDR3 is TGTGCTAGTGGTTTGTTGTCTATAAACACCGGGGAGCTGTTTTTT.

This sequence joins TRBV6-8 and TRBJ1-2, with D unresolved. The V end was cut by 4 bases, the J end by 3 bases, with 6 bases between. Germline loops: CDR1 MNHGY, CDR2 SAAAGT. The CDR3 runs 12 residues. CDR3 coding DNA: TGTGCCAGCAGTTCCCCGGACTATGGCTACACCTTC. Translation: CASSSPDYGYTF.

This chain links TRBV7-1 with TRBJ2-2; 8 bases are a match to TRBD1. TRBV7-1 is an ORF, with its function uncertain. With 4 bases clipped from V and 1 base from J, the junction kept 5 bases outside the gene matches. The CDR3 sequence is 16 residues long. CDR3: CASSLRQGMNTGELFF. CDR3 coding DNA: TGTGCCAGCAGCTTGAGACAGGGGATGAACACCGGGGAGCTGTTTTTT.

This clone has a handful of counts. The rearrangement links TRBV19 to TRBJ2-6; possible D gene TRBD2, 5 bases. Germline-derived CDR1 and CDR2 are LNHDA and SQIVND (reference sequence). The CDR3 sequence is 15 residues long. The V and J ends lost 3 bases and 1 base respectively, with 7 bases between them. CDR3 DNA sequence: TGTGCCAGTAGTATCGGGATGTCTGGGGCCAACGTCCTGACTTTC. Translated, it gives CASSIGMSGANVLTF.

The chain employs TRBV7-6 and TRBJ2-2; 14 bases align to TRBD2. Germline CDR1 is SGHVS and CDR2 is FNYEAQ. Trimming cost V 10 bases and J 6 bases; bases outside gene matches: 7. The CDR3 spans 15 residues. CDR3 residues: CAMGGLAGAAGELFF. In DNA form, the CDR3 reads TGTGCCATGGGGGGACTAGCGGGAGCGGCCGGGGAGCTGTTTTTT.

The V call is TRBV6-7, the J call TRBJ1-2, with D unresolved. TRBV6-7 carries the ORF label, with uncertain function. The V end was cut by 6 bases, the J end by 8 bases, with 10 bases between. The CDR3 has 11 residues. The chain's CDR3 is CASRLVGGYTF. The CDR3 DNA follows: TGTGCCAGCAGATTAGTGGGGGGCTACACCTTC.

The CDR3 loop reads CASSNDGSYEQYF. In DNA, the CDR3 is TGTGCCAGCAGCAACGACGGATCCTACGAGCAGTACTTC. The chain employs TRBV6-8 and TRBJ2-7; no clear D. The CDR3 runs 13 residues. The ends were cut back, 6 bases at V and 1 base at J, with 10 bases in the middle. Germline loops: CDR1 MNHGY, CDR2 SAAAGT.